This entry describes one T cell receptor (beta chain). These data originate in a study of T-cell memory formation after mild COVID-19. TCRdb passed the 5' RACE reads through MiXCR, listing each CDR3 protein once. The table records roughly 350,000 distinct CDR3 sequences, 25% to 30% of them present only once. This TCR came from an adult woman who had mild COVID-19 (a few samples of this study predate the infection). Cell type and time point are not known. The sequenced sample consisted of PBMCs or a T cell subset sorted from them (not recorded which).

This CDR3 reads CASSLTGQHTDTQYF. CDR3 DNA sequence: TGTGCCAGCAGCTTGACCGGACAGCACACAGATACGCAGTATTTT. The rearrangement links TRBV11-1 to TRBJ2-3; the D gene is possibly TRBD1 (6 bases). Trimming removed 3 bases from V and 2 bases from J, with 12 bases in between. CDR1 is SGHAT and CDR2 is FQDESV in the germline V gene (reference sequence). The CDR3 extends over 15 amino acids.